The present T cell receptor (beta chain) was sequenced within a study of cytomegalovirus exposure and HLA in healthy donors. About the research overall: Among several hundred genotyped donors, 65% to 90% fell in the Caucasian-associated ancestry cluster. Regarding the study as a whole: It was 150 or so TCR beta chains that were listed as cytomegalovirus-associated. There were some public TCRs occurring in many donors, but most TCR sequences were rare. In vitro testing confirmed a few CMV-associated chains as specific for CMV antigens.

In its sample, this clone was seen a few times. Its antigen is currently unknown. Germline-derived CDR1 and CDR2 are MRHNA and SNTAGT. The CDR3 has 14 residues. Trimming took off 2 bases at V and 0 bases at J, with 4 bases between the two ends. Use of 60 Vbeta and 13 Jbeta primers characterized the PCR. Produced via immunoSEQ multiplex PCR; TCRdb's table is partial and in-frame only. The sample records around 140,000 clones, roughly three fifths being singletons. This receptor was taken from a woman aged 55 to 70 in good health and CMV-seronegative. The rearrangement uses TRBV6-4 and TRBJ1-4; no clear D. Source material: PBMCs. CDR3 region: CASSDPATNEKLFF. CDR3 sequence (DNA): TGTGCCAGCAGTGACCCCGCAACTAATGAAAAACTGTTTTTT.